These 10 T cell receptor beta chains came from one sample sequenced in a study of beta chain features in type 1 diabetes. Their antigens are not known. Expressed TCRB transcripts got sequenced, as all isolated RNA was reverse transcribed. Some clones are missing from TCRdb's copy, which holds only in-frame ones; the method was immunoSEQ multiplex PCR. Counted here are 250,000 to 300,000 clones, approximately 25% occurring once; the ten biggest clones make up approximately 0.011%. Study-wide results and caveats: All four CD4+ subsets of Type 1 diabetes patients contained TCRB CDR3s that were moderately but significantly shorter.

Sequenced material: naive CD4+ T cells from blood. The receptors were gathered from a woman aged 30 to 39 with type 1 diabetes.

The rearrangement uses TRBV7-2 and TRBJ2-3; 14 nucleotides match TRBD2. The J segment lost 10 bases and the V segment lost 3 bases, leaving 6 bases of the junction unmatched. Germline loops: CDR1 SGHTA, CDR2 FQGNSA. This CDR3 is built from 15 residues. DNA for the CDR3: TGTGCCAGCAGCTTGGGACTAGCGGGAGATTTCTCGCAGTATTTT. It encodes CASSLGLAGDFSQYF.

The chain links TRBV30 to TRBJ1-2; D unresolved. This CDR3 region has 12 residues. The germline V gene encodes CDR1 GTSNPN and CDR2 SVGIG (reference sequence). The ends were cut back, 2 bases at V and 4 bases at J, with 8 bases in the middle. This CDR3 is CAWSTQSYGYTF. The CDR3 bases are TGTGCCTGGAGTACACAGAGCTATGGCTACACCTTC.

The chain couples TRBV5-4 to TRBJ2-5; D not certain. The germline V gene encodes CDR1 SGHNT and CDR2 YYREEE (reference sequence). CDR3 size: 13 residues. The germline V and J ends were trimmed by 4 bases and 2 bases, with 9 bases remaining between them. The chain's CDR3 is CASSLTTQETQYF. CDR3 coding DNA: TGTGCCAGCAGCCTTACAACGCAAGAGACCCAGTACTTC. The whole variable domain, remainder taken from reference TRBV5-4 and TRBJ2-5, is ETGVTQSPTHLIKTRGQQVTLRCSSQSGHNTVSWYQQALGQGPQFIFQYYREEENGRGNFPPRFSGLQFPNYSSELNVNALELDDSALYLCASSLTTQETQYFGPGTRLLVL.

The DNA for the CDR3 is TGTGCCAGCAGCTTAGGATGGACTCTGCTAGCGAGGAACACCGGGGAGCTGTTTTTT. This encodes CASSLGWTLLARNTGELFF. V usage is TRBV7-9 and J usage is TRBJ2-2, with D maybe TRBD2 (6 bases). The CDR3 covers 19 residues. Germline V lookup: CDR1 SEHNR, CDR2 FQNEAQ (reference sequence). With 1 base removed from V and 1 base from J, the gap between germline ends came to 19 bases.

The V gene is TRBV19, the J gene TRBJ1-1, with 10 bases lining up with TRBD1. The germline V gene has CDR1 LNHDA and CDR2 SQIVND (reference sequence). This CDR3 has 16 residues. Trimming cost V 5 bases and J 3 bases; bases outside gene matches: 9. CDR3 in amino acids: CASSSRQGAGDTEAFF. DNA of the CDR3: TGTGCCAGTAGTTCGCGACAGGGGGCAGGGGACACTGAAGCTTTCTTT.

As to this clone: This CDR3 is also generated by other DNA sequences in the sample. The J gene is TRBJ1-5, the V gene TRBV5-1; D is undetermined. Germline CDR1 and CDR2: SGHRS and YFSETQ. V was clipped by 0 bases and J by 4 bases, with 8 bases between them. The CDR3 runs 14 residues. CDR3 protein: CASSLGQENQPQHF. Written as DNA, the CDR3 is TGCGCCAGCAGCTTGGGGCAGGAAAATCAGCCCCAGCATTTT.

This clone was picked up a small number of times. The V and J genes are TRBV29-1 and TRBJ1-1, with 8 bases lining up with TRBD1. There are 14 residues in the CDR3. Trimming removed 3 bases from V and 7 bases from J; junction bases left unmatched: 10. CDR1 is SQVTM and CDR2 is ANQGSEA in the germline V gene. The CDR3 is CSVDPTLGQGEAFF. DNA of the CDR3: TGCAGCGTTGATCCCACGTTAGGACAGGGTGAAGCTTTCTTT.

The chain carries TRBV2 and TRBJ2-7; D call uncertain. V gave up 8 bases and J gave up 2 bases, with 7 bases separating them. The germline CDR1 and CDR2 sequences are SNHLY and FYNNEI. The CDR3 runs to 11 residues. The CDR3 DNA follows: TGTGCCAGCGGGCCCACCTACGAGCAGTACTTC. Protein: CASGPTYEQYF.

This chain connects TRBV29-1 to TRBJ1-1, with D hard to call. The V and J ends lost 7 bases and 0 bases respectively, with 12 bases between them. This CDR3 has 13 amino acids. CDR1 is SQVTM, CDR2 ANQGSEA, per germline. CDR3 sequence: CSARGPLNTEAFF. In DNA, the CDR3 is TGCAGCGCCCGCGGGCCTCTGAACACTGAAGCTTTCTTT.

The chain joins TRBV6-8 to TRBJ2-7, with D tentatively TRBD2 (5 bases). In germline, CDR1 is MNHGY, CDR2 SAAAGT. This CDR3 contains 15 residues. V was clipped by 4 bases and J by 0 bases, with 13 bases between them. As DNA, the CDR3 is TGTGCCAGCAGTTTCCAGGAGCGGTCCTCCTACGAGCAGTACTTC. This sequence encodes CASSFQERSSYEQYF.